The 12 T cell receptor beta chains below all came from one sample that was sequenced in a study of cytomegalovirus exposure and HLA in healthy donors. The PCR employed 60 Vbeta primers together with 13 Jbeta primers. Profiled with immunoSEQ multiplex PCR; TCRdb holds only in-frame clones, not every one. The data hold about 200,000 clones, with about 85% observed a single time. The sample consisted of PBMCs. These receptors all stem from a male donor in good health and CMV-seropositive.

The genes are TRBV19 and TRBJ1-1, with D perhaps matching TRBD1 (5 bases). V lost 6 bases to trimming and J lost 5 bases, with 16 bases between them. Looked up from germline, CDR1 is LNHDA and CDR2 is SQIVND (reference sequence). This CDR3 spans 14 amino acids. Here the CDR3 DNA reads TGTGCCAGTAGCCTTACCGGGGGGGGGACTGAAGCTTTCTTT. Its protein product is CASSLTGGGTEAFF.

The rearrangement uses TRBV27 and TRBJ1-1; weak D call: TRBD1 (5 bases). Germline V gene lookup returns CDR1 MNHEY and CDR2 SMNVEV (reference sequence). CDR3 size: 13 residues. Trimming shortened V by 6 bases and J by 4 bases, and 12 bases separated the two germline ends. CDR3 DNA: TGTGCCAGCAGGATTCAGGGTACCACTGAAGCTTTCTTT. It encodes CASRIQGTTEAFF.

The V call is TRBV11-2, the J call TRBJ2-3; 11 bases match TRBD2. Germline V gene sequence: CDR1 SGHAT, CDR2 FQNNGV. The V segment lost 4 bases and the J segment 1 base; nucleotides outside the gene matches: 4. The CDR3 extends over 16 amino acids. The CDR3 DNA follows: TGTGCCAGCAGCTCCGAGACTAGCGGGGGCACAGATACGCAGTATTTT. As protein: CASSSETSGGTDTQYF.

The rearrangement joins TRBV4-3 to TRBJ1-6; no clear D. Germline V gives CDR1 LGHNA, CDR2 YSLEER. V shed 0 bases and J shed 8 bases, with 14 bases lying between them. The CDR3 has 16 amino acids. CDR3 DNA sequence: TGCGCCAGCAGCCAAGAAGCCGGACTCCGCTATTCACCCCTCCACTTT. Residues: CASSQEAGLRYSPLHF.

The chain is built from TRBV11-3 and TRBJ2-2; 8 bases align to TRBD1. This CDR3 has 15 residues. The V and J ends lost 5 bases and 6 bases, in that order; junction bases with no gene match: 8. Germline V gene sequence: CDR1 SGHNT, CDR2 YENEEA. CDR3 region: CASSDGQGGAGELFF. The CDR3 DNA follows: TGTGCCAGCAGCGACGGACAGGGAGGCGCCGGGGAGCTGTTTTTT.

The chain employs TRBV6-6 and TRBJ2-7; D is possibly TRBD1 (5 bases). The V end lost 1 base, the J end lost 2 bases, and 9 bases lay between the germline ends. Germline CDR1 and CDR2: MNHNY and SVGAGI (reference sequence). This CDR3 is 14 amino acids long. In DNA form, the CDR3 reads TGTGCCAGCAGTTACTACGACAGCGCCTACGAGCAGTACTTC. Its translation: CASSYYDSAYEQYF.

The CDR3 region has the DNA TGTGCCAGCAGTGGGACAGGGTATGCCGGGGAGCTGTTTTTT. Translated: CASSGTGYAGELFF. This rearrangement joins TRBV6-6 to TRBJ2-2; 9 nucleotides align to TRBD1. The CDR3 contains 14 residues. The germline V gene has CDR1 MNHNY and CDR2 SVGAGI (reference sequence). With V trimmed by 5 bases and J by 6 bases, 4 bases remained unmatched.

This clone was seen only once. The V and J genes are TRBV7-2 and TRBJ2-5, with TRBD2 identical over 14 bases. Germline CDR1 SGHTA, CDR2 FQGNSA. The V segment lost 7 bases and the J segment 1 base; nucleotides outside the gene matches: 5. This CDR3 contains 16 residues. In DNA, the CDR3 is TGTGCCAGCATCCCAGGACTAGCGGGGGGCCAAGAGACCCAGTACTTC. The encoded protein is CASIPGLAGGQETQYF.

The chain couples TRBV6-5 to TRBJ1-6; 9 bases are shared with TRBD1. Trimming at V came to 4 bases and at J to 6 bases, leaving 4 bases not matched to a gene. CDR1 is MNHEY, CDR2 SVGAGI, per germline. The CDR3 is 15 residues long. CDR3 sequence reads: CASSSDRGGNSPLHF. CDR3 bases: TGTGCCAGCAGTTCGGACAGGGGAGGTAATTCACCCCTCCACTTT.

The chain recombines TRBV6-5 with TRBJ1-1; 8 bases are shared with TRBD1. The CDR3 extends over 14 amino acids. Trimming cost V 2 bases and J 4 bases; bases outside gene matches: 3. The germline V gene has CDR1 MNHEY and CDR2 SVGAGI. CDR3 nucleotides: TGTGCCAGCAGTTACGCAGGGGGCGGCACTGAAGCTTTCTTT. As protein: CASSYAGGGTEAFF.

The chain employs TRBV7-8 and TRBJ1-1, with D possibly TRBD1 on 5 matching bases. The V end was cut by 0 bases, the J end by 6 bases, with 14 bases between. In germline, CDR1 is SGHVS, CDR2 FQNEAQ. The CDR3 is 15 amino acids. The CDR3 coding sequence is TGTGCCAGCAGCTTAGCGCCGGGGGTTCTGGCTGAAGCTTTCTTT. As protein: CASSLAPGVLAEAFF. Full variable domain (outside the CDR3, taken from reference TRBV7-8 and TRBJ1-1): GAGVSQSPRYKVAKRGQDVALRCDPISGHVSLFWYQQALGQGPEFLTYFQNEAQLDKSGLPSDRFFAERPEGSVSTLKIQRTQQEDSAVYLCASSLAPGVLAEAFFGQGTRLTVV.

V and J are TRBV27 and TRBJ2-7; 11 bases line up with TRBD1. Germline values: CDR1 MNHEY, CDR2 SMNVEV (reference sequence). After removal of 8 bases from V and 6 bases from J, the junction contained 12 bases not matched to a gene. There are 15 residues in the CDR3. As DNA, the CDR3 is TGTGCCAGCGGGAGGAGGATCGGACAGGGGGCCGAGCAGTACTTC. It translates to CASGRRIGQGAEQYF.